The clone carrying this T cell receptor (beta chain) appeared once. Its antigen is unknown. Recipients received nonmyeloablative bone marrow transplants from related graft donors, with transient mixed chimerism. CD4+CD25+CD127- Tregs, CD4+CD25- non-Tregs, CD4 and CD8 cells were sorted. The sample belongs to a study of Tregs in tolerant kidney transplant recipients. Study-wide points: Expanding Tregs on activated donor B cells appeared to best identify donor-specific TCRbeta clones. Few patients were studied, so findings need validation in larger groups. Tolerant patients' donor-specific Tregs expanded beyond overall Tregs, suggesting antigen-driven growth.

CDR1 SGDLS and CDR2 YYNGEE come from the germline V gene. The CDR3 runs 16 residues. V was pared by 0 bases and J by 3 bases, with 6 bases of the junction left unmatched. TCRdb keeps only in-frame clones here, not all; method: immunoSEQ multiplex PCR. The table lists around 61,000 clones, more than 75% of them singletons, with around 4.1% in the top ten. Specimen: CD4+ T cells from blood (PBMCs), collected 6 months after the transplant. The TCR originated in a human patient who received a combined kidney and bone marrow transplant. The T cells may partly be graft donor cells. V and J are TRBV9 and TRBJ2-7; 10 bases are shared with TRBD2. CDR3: CASSVGAGGALYEQYF. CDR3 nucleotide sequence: TGTGCCAGCAGCGTAGGAGCGGGGGGGGCACTCTACGAGCAGTACTTC. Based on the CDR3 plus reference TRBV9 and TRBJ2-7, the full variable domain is DSGVTQTPKHLITATGQRVTLRCSPRSGDLSVYWYQQSLDQGLQFLIQYYNGEERAKGNILERFSAQQFPDLHSELNLSSLELGDSALYFCASSVGAGGALYEQYFGPGTRLTVT.